One sample yielded the 4 T cell receptor beta chains listed below, sequenced in a study of CD8+ T cells in alopecia areata. Treatment specified: oral pan-JAK inhibitor, 5-10 mg twice daily. Once RNA had been extracted, it was reverse transcribed into cDNA to act as the sequencing template. Repertoires were generated with immunoSEQ multiplex PCR, while TCRdb's copy carries only in-frame clones and drops some. The table lists 200,000 or so clones, more than 45% of them singletons. The source was CD4+ T cells sorted from blood, collected at week 24, from a patient treated with tofacitinib. These receptors originate from a human donor with alopecia areata.

The chain employs TRBV30 and TRBJ1-2, with D unclear. The V end was cut by 4 bases, the J end by 4 bases, with 7 bases between. This CDR3 region has 11 residues. Looked up from germline, CDR1 is GTSNPN and CDR2 is SVGIG (reference sequence). In nucleotides, the CDR3 is TGTGCCTGGACAGTGCTCTATGGCTACACCTTC. It is translated as CAWTVLYGYTF.

The chain carries TRBV30 and TRBJ1-2, with unresolved D. The CDR3 loop spans 13 amino acids. Germline V gives CDR1 GTSNPN, CDR2 SVGIG (reference sequence). V was trimmed by 2 bases and J by 7 bases, leaving 14 bases between them. CDR3 residues: CAWSFPDRGGYTF. The CDR3 nucleotides read TGTGCCTGGAGTTTCCCGGACCGTGGTGGCTACACCTTC.

In its sample, this clone was seen once. The chain links TRBV29-1 to TRBJ1-2; D gene unclear. This CDR3 is built from 15 residues. The germline CDR1 and CDR2 sequences are SQVTM and ANQGSEA. The germline V and J ends were trimmed by 1 base and 0 bases, with 12 bases remaining between them. The CDR3 loop is CSVEGGRRANYGYTF. DNA of the CDR3: TGCAGCGTTGAAGGTGGGCGGCGAGCTAACTATGGCTACACCTTC.

The chain uses TRBV4-1 and TRBJ2-2; the D call may be TRBD1 or TRBD2 (5 bases each). Germline CDR1 reads MGHRA; CDR2 reads YSYEKL. V shed 7 bases and J shed 0 bases, with 15 bases lying between them. The CDR3 loop spans 16 amino acids. The CDR3 DNA is TGCGCCAGCAACAAACTAGGGACGGCGAACACCGGGGAGCTGTTTTTT. This gives the protein CASNKLGTANTGELFF.